Following are 2 T cell receptor beta chains from one sample sequenced in a study of blood T cells in healthy people across ages. Primed by a sample-barcoded 5' primer and a J-beta primer mix, a second PCR proceeded for roughly 6 to 12 cycles. Via MiXCR, TCRdb re-called the 5' RACE reads, giving one row per CDR3 protein. The repertoire includes hundreds of thousands of distinct CDR3 sequences, about 32% of them detected once, and 15% to 19% sits in the top ten. The specimen sequenced was blood. The receptors were gathered from an elderly woman in good health.

The rearrangement uses TRBV28 and TRBJ2-7; D might be TRBD1 (7 bases). V was trimmed by 4 bases and J by 4 bases, leaving 14 bases between them. Germline values: CDR1 MDHEN, CDR2 SYDVKM. This CDR3 is 14 amino acids long. The CDR3 here is CASSCGTVIYEQYF. CDR3 DNA: TGTGCCAGCAGTTGCGGGACAGTGATATACGAGCAGTACTTC.

The genes are TRBV5-6 and TRBJ2-3; TRBD2 agrees at 12 bases. The V segment lost 3 bases and the J segment 4 bases; nucleotides outside the gene matches: 12. Germline CDR1 is SGHDT and CDR2 is YYEEEE. This CDR3 has 18 residues. CDR3 region: CASSSIIGLAGYADTQYF. The DNA for the CDR3 is TGTGCCAGCAGCTCGATCATAGGACTAGCGGGGTACGCAGATACGCAGTATTTT.